Following are 6 T cell receptor beta chains from one sample sequenced in a study of T cell responses to AZD1222 COVID-19 vaccine (dated by TCRdb to the early 2020s). The sample's time point label is to be understood as: baseline before first vaccination. Libraries were built with the immunoSEQ multiplex PCR assay. TCRdb stores this immuneACCESS table with in-frame sequences only. Part of the clones is absent; in the studies checked, under half of the shortfall reflects unresolved V genes, and no reason is known for the rest. The table for this sample lists roughly 93,000 clones; 70% to 90% of them were counted only once. 5% to 6.5% of the sample is taken by the ten largest. Specimen: peripheral blood, collected on day 0 of AZD1222 vaccination. The receptors shown here come from an adult in good health.

This clone has just a few counts. The rearrangement uses TRBV18 and TRBJ1-6; D remains unclear. CDR1 is KGHSH and CDR2 is LQKENI in the germline V gene. The V end was cut by 3 bases, the J end by 9 bases, with 15 bases between. CDR3 length: 15 residues. CDR3 loop: CASSPYSPDGSPLHF. The CDR3 bases are TGTGCCAGCTCACCCTATTCCCCAGATGGTTCACCCCTCCACTTT.

This clone appeared once. The chain is built from TRBV30 and TRBJ1-2; D uncertain. From germline, CDR1 is GTSNPN and CDR2 SVGIG (reference sequence). CDR3 length equals 14 residues. Trimming removed 0 bases at V and 4 bases at J, with 12 bases between. DNA of the CDR3: TGTGCCTGGAGTGTACGCGTTATGAGCTATGGCTACACCTTC. Its protein is CAWSVRVMSYGYTF.

This clone was seen only once. The chain uses TRBV6-5 and TRBJ1-2; 9 bases are shared with TRBD1. In germline, CDR1 is MNHEY, CDR2 SVGAGI. The CDR3 extends over 15 amino acids. V was pared by 6 bases and J by 2 bases, with 7 bases of the junction left unmatched. The CDR3 reads CASRLGQGSNYGYTF. Written as DNA, the CDR3 is TGTGCCAGCAGACTAGGACAGGGGTCGAACTATGGCTACACCTTC.

The V and J genes are TRBV3-1 (or the pseudogene TRBV3-2) and TRBJ2-2; no firm D call. The V end was cut by 0 bases, the J end by 6 bases, with 5 bases between. The germline V gene has CDR1 LGHDT and CDR2 YNNKEL (reference sequence). CDR3 size: 13 residues. The DNA for the CDR3 is TGTGCCAGCAGCCAAGAGTTGGCCGGGGAGCTGTTTTTT. The encoded protein is CASSQELAGELFF.

The chain links TRBV5-5 to TRBJ2-7; D may be TRBD1 (5 bases). Germline values: CDR1 SGHKS, CDR2 YYEKEE (reference sequence). The CDR3 sequence is 14 residues long. The V end was cut by 1 base, the J end by 6 bases, with 14 bases between. The CDR3 loop reads CASSLRGGQGEQYF. CDR3 nucleotide sequence: TGTGCCAGCAGCTTGAGGGGTGGACAAGGCGAGCAGTACTTC.

This clone was observed a single time. This chain connects TRBV15 to TRBJ1-1; weak D call: TRBD1 (5 bases). Trimming shortened V by 4 bases and J by 5 bases, and 14 bases separated the two germline ends. The germline gives CDR1 LNHNV, CDR2 YYDKDF (reference sequence). The length of the CDR3 is 14 residues. CDR3 sequence reads: CATSKGQGGTEAFF. CDR3 DNA: TGTGCCACCAGCAAGGGGCAGGGTGGGACTGAAGCTTTCTTT.